This T cell receptor (beta chain) is from a study of spatial heterogeneity in lung cancer. Germline V gene sequence: CDR1 SNHLY, CDR2 FYNNEI. The CDR3 is 15 amino acids. Germline trimming cut 6 bases from V and 6 bases from J; bases unmatched to any gene: 10. About this clonotype: Its antigen is unidentified.

Time point: blood at routine non-recurrence follow-up after resection. In each case, whole RNA from tumor, nontumor lung or frozen PBMC was sequenced unsorted. MiXCR, run by TCRdb on the 5' RACE reads, gives a single entry per CDR3 protein. Found here are under 150,000 distinct CDR3 sequences, about 12% of them singletons; the top ten hold roughly 17%. Whole-study findings and limits: Ubiquitous expanded tumor TCRs were seen in blood more at resection than at follow-up.

The chain couples TRBV2 to TRBJ1-5, with TRBD1 matching over 8 bases. Sample: PBMCs, taken at follow-up. This sequence originates from a male donor with early-stage non-small cell lung cancer. CDR3 bases: TGTGCCAGCAGAAATTCAGGGGGCTCCAGTCAGCCCCAGCATTTT. Translated: CASRNSGGSSQPQHF.